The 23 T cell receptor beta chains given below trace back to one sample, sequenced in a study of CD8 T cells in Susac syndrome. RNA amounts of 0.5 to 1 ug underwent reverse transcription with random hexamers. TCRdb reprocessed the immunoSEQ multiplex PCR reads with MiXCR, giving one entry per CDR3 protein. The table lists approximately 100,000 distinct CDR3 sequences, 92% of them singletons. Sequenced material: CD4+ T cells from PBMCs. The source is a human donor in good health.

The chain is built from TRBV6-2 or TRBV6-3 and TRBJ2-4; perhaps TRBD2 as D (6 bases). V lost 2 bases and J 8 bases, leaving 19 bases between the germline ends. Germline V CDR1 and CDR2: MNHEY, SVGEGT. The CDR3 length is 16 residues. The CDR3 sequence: CASSYDRREPNYIQYF. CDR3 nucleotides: TGTGCCAGCAGTTACGATAGGCGGGAACCCAACTACATTCAGTACTTC.

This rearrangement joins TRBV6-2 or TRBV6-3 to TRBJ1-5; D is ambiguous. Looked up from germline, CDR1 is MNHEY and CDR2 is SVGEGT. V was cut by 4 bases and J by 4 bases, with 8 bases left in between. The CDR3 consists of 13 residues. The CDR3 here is CASSLPANQPQHF. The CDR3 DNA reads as TGTGCCAGCAGTTTACCGGCAAATCAGCCCCAGCATTTT.

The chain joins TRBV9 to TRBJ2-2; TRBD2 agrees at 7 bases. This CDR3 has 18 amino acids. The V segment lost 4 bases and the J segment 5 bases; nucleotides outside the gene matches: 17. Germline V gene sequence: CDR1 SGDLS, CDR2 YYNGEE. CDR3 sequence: CASSPHPLASGSTGELFF. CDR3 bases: TGTGCCAGCAGCCCTCATCCCCTCGCTAGCGGTAGTACCGGGGAGCTGTTTTTT.

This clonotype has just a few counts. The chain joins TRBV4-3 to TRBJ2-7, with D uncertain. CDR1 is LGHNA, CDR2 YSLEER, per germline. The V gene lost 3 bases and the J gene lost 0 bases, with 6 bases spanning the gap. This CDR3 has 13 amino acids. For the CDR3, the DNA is TGCGCCAGCAGCCAGGTCATCTCCTACGAGCAGTACTTC. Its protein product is CASSQVISYEQYF.

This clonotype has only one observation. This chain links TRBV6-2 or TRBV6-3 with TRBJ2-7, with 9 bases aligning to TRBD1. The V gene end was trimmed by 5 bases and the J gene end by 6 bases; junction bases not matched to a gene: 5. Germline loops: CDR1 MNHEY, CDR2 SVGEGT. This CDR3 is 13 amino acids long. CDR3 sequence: CASSTDRGSEQYF. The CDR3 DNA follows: TGTGCCAGCAGTACGGACAGGGGATCCGAGCAGTACTTC.

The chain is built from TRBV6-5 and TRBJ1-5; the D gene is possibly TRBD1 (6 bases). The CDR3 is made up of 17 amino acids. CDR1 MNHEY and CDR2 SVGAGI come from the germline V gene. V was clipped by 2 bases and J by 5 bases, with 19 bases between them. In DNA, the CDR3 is TGTGCCAGCAGTTACCGGTGGGGGCAATCGCACCATCAGCCCCAGCATTTT. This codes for CASSYRWGQSHHQPQHF.

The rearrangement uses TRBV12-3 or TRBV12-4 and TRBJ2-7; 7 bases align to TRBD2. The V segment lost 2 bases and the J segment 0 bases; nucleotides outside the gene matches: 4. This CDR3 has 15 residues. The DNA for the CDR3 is TGTGCCAGCAGTTTATTTACGGGAGGCTCCTACGAGCAGTACTTC. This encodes CASSLFTGGSYEQYF.

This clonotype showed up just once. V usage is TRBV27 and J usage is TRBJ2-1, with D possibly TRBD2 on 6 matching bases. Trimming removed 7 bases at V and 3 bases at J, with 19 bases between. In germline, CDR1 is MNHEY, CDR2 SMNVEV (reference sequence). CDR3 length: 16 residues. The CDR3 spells CASKREPGAFYNEQFF. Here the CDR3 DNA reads TGTGCCAGCAAGAGGGAACCGGGAGCGTTCTACAATGAGCAGTTCTTC.

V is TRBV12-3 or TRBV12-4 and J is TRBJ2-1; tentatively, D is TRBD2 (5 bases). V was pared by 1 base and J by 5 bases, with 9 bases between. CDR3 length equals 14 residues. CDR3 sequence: CASSLGGWNNEQFF. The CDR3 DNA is TGTGCCAGCAGTTTAGGCGGGTGGAACAATGAGCAGTTCTTC.

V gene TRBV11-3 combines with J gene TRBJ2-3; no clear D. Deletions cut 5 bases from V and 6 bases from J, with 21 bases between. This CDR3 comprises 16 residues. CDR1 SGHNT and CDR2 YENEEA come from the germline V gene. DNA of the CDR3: TGTGCCAGCAGCATGGGCCCCGACTTGAGCTTGGATACGCAGTATTTT. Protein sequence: CASSMGPDLSLDTQYF. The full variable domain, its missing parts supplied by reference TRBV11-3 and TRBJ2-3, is EAGVVQSPRYKIIEKKQPVAFWCNPISGHNTLYWYLQNLGQGPELLIRYENEEAVDDSQLPKDRFSAERLKGVDSTLKIQPAELGDSAVYLCASSMGPDLSLDTQYFGPGTRLTVL.

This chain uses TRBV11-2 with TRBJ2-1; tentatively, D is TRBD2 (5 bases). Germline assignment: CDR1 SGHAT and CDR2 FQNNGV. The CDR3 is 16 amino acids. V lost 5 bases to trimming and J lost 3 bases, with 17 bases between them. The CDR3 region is CASSLGRLHNYNEQFF. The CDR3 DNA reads TGTGCCAGCAGCCTCGGTCGACTACATAACTACAATGAGCAGTTCTTC.

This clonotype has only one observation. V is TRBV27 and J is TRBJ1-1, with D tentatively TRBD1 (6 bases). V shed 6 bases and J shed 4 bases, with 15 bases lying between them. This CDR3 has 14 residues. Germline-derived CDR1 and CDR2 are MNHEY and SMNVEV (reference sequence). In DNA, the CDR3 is TGTGCCAGCAGGGGGATGGGGGGCAGCACTGAAGCTTTCTTT. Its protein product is CASRGMGGSTEAFF.

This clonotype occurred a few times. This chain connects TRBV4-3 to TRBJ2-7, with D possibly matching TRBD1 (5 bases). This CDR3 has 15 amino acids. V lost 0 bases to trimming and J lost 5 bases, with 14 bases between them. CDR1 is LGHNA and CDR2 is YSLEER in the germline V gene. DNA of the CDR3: TGCGCCAGCAGCCAAGAAGCCAGGGTAAGGCACGAGCAGTACTTC. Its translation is CASSQEARVRHEQYF.

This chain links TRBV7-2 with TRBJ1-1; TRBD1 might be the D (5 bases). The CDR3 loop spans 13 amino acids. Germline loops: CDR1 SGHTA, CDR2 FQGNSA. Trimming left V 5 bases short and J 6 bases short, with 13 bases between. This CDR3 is CASSVRGISEAFF. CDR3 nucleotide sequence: TGTGCCAGCAGCGTACGGGGGATCTCTGAAGCTTTCTTT.

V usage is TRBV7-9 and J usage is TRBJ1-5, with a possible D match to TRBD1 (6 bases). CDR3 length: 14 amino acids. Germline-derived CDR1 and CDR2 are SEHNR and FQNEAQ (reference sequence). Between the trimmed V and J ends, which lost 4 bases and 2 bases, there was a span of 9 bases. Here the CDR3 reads CASSSAGGNQPQHF. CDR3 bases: TGTGCCAGCAGCTCCGCAGGGGGCAATCAGCCCCAGCATTTT.

CDR3: CASSYPGANTGELFF. CDR3 nucleotide sequence: TGTGCCAGCAGTTACCCGGGGGCGAACACCGGGGAGCTGTTTTTT. The rearrangement joins TRBV6-6 to TRBJ2-2; D is perhaps TRBD2 (6 bases). Germline loops: CDR1 MNHNY, CDR2 SVGAGI (reference sequence). V was trimmed by 2 bases and J by 0 bases, leaving 7 bases between them. The CDR3 runs to 15 residues.

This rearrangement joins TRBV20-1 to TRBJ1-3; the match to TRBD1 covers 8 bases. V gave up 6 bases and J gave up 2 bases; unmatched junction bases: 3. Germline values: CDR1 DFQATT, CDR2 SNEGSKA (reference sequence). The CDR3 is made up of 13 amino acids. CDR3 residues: CSARDRPGNTIYF. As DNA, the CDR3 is TGCAGTGCCAGGGACAGGCCTGGAAACACCATATATTTT.

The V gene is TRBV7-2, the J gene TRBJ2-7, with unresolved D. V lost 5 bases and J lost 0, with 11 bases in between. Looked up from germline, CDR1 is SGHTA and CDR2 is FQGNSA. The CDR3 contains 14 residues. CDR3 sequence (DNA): TGTGCCAGCAGCGCGCGCGTTAGCTCCTACGAGCAGTACTTC. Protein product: CASSARVSSYEQYF.

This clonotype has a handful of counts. CDR3 in amino acids: CASRIGVPYEQYF. The DNA for the CDR3 is TGTGCCAGCCGTATTGGGGTTCCCTACGAGCAGTACTTC. The chain recombines TRBV28 with TRBJ2-7; no firm D call. The CDR3 sequence is 13 residues long. Trimming pared 8 bases from V and 2 bases from J, leaving 13 bases between. Germline values: CDR1 MDHEN, CDR2 SYDVKM. The full variable domain, rest sourced from reference TRBV28 and TRBJ2-7, is DVKVTQSSRYLVKRTGEKVFLECVQDMDHENMFWYRQDPGLGLRLIYFSYDVKMKEKGDIPEGYSVSREKKERFSLILESASTNQTSMYLCASRIGVPYEQYFGPGTRLTVT.

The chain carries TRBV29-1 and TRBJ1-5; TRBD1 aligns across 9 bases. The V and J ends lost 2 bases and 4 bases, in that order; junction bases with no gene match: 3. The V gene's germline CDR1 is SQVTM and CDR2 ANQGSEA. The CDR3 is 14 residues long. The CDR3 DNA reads TGCAGCGTTGAATGGGGACAGGGTAATCAGCCCCAGCATTTT. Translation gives CSVEWGQGNQPQHF.

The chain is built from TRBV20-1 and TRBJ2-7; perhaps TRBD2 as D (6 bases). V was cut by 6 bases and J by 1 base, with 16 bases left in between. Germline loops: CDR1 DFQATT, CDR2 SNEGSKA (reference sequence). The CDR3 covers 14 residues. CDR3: CSAQRLGSSYEQYF. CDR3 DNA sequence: TGCAGTGCCCAGAGACTAGGAAGTTCCTACGAGCAGTACTTC.

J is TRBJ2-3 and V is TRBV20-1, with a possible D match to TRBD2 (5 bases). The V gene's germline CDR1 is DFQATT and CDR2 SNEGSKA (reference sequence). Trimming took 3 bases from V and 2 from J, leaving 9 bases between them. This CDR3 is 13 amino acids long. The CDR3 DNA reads TGCAGTGCTAGGAGGGAGACCACAGATACGCAGTATTTT. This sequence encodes CSARRETTDTQYF.

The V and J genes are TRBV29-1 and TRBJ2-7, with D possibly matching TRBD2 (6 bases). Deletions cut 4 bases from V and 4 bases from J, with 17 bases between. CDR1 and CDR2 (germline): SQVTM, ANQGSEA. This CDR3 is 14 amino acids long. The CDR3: CSVVSGTGAYEQYF. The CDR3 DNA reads TGCAGCGTTGTTTCCGGGACGGGAGCTTACGAGCAGTACTTC.